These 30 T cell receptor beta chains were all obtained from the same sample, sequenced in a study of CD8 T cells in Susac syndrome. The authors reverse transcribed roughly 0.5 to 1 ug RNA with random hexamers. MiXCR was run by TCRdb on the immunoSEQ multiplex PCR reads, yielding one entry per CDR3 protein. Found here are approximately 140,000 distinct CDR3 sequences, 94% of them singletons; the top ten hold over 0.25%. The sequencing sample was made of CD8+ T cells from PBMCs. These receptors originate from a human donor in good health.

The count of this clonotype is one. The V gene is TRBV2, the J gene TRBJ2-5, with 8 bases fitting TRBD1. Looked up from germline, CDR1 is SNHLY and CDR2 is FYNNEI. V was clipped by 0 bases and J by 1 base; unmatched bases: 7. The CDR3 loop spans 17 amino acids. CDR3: CASSEARGQVAQETQYF. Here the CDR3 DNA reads TGTGCCAGCAGTGAAGCGCGGGGACAGGTCGCCCAAGAGACCCAGTACTTC.

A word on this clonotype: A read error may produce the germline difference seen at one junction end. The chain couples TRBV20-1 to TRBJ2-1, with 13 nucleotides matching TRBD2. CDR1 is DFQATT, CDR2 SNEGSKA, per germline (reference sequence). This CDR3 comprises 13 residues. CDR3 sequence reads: CSARETSGRAVPF. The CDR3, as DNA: TGCAGTGCTAGAGAAACTAGCGGGAGGGCGGTTCCATTC.

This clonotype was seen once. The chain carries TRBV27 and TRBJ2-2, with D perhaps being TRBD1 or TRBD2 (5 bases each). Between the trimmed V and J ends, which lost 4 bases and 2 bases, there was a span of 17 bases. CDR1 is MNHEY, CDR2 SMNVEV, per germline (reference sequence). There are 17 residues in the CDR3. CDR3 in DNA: TGTGCCAGCAGTTCAGGGACCAATCAATATAACACCGGGGAGCTGTTTTTT. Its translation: CASSSGTNQYNTGELFF.

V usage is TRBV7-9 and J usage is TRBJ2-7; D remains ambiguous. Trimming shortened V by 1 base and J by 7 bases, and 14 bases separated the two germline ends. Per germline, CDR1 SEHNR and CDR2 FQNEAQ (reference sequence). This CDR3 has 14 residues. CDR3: CASSLVTAPREQYF. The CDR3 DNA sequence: TGTGCCAGCAGCTTAGTTACAGCGCCGCGGGAGCAGTACTTC. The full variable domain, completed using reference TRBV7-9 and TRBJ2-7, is DTGVSQNPRHKITKRGQNVTFRCDPISEHNRLYWYRQTLGQGPEFLTYFQNEAQLEKSRLLSDRFSAERPKGSFSTLEIQRTEQGDSAMYLCASSLVTAPREQYFGPGTRLTVT.

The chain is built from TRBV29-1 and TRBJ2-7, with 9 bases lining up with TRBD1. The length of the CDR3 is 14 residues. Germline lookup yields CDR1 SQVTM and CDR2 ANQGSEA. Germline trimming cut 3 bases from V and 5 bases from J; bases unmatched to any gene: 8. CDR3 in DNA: TGCAGCGTTGAGGAAGTGGGACAGGGAGACGAGCAGTACTTC. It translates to CSVEEVGQGDEQYF.

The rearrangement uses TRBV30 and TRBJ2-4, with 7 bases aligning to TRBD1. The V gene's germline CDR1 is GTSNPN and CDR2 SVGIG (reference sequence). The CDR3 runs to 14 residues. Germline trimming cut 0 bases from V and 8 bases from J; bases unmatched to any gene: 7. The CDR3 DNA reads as TGTGCCTGGAGTGTAGAACAGGGGTTCGACATTCAGTACTTC. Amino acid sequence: CAWSVEQGFDIQYF.

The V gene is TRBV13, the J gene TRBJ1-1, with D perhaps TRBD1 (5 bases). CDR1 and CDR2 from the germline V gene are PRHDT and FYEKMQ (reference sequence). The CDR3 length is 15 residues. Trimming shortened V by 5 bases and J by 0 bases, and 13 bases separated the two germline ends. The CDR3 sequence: CASSTPWGLNTEAFF. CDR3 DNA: TGTGCCAGCAGCACCCCGTGGGGGTTGAACACTGAAGCTTTCTTT.

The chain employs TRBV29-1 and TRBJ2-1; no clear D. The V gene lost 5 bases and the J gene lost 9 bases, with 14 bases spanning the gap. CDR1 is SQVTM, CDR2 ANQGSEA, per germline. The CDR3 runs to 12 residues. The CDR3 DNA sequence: TGCAGCGTTAAGGGCACGGTCGCTGAGCAGTTCTTC. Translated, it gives CSVKGTVAEQFF.

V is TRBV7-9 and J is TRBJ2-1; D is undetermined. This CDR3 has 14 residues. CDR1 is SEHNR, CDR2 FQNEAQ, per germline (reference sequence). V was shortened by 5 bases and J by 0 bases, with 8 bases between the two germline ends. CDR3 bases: TGTGCCAGCAGCCCCCCCGGCTCCTACAATGAGCAGTTCTTC. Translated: CASSPPGSYNEQFF.

CDR3 DNA sequence: TGTGCCAGCCGGGGAGGGATCGGACTCTACGAGCAGTACTTC. This gives the protein CASRGGIGLYEQYF. The J gene is TRBJ2-7, the V gene TRBV2; 7 nucleotides match TRBD2. V shed 8 bases, J shed 3 bases, and the junction held 10 bases outside the gene matches. Germline loops: CDR1 SNHLY, CDR2 FYNNEI. CDR3 length equals 14 residues.

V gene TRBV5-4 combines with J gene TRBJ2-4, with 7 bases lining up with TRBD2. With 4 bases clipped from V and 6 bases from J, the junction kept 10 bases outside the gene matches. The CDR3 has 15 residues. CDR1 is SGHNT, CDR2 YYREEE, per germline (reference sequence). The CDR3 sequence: CASSPTAGRVNIQYF. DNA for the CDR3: TGTGCCAGCAGCCCAACAGCGGGAAGGGTAAACATTCAGTACTTC.

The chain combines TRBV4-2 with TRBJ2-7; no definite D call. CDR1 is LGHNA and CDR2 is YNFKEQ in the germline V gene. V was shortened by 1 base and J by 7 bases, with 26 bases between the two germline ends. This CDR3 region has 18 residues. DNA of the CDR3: TGTGCCAGCAGCCAAGGGCTCCTAGGGCTTGACCCCCCCCGGGAGCAGTACTTC. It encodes CASSQGLLGLDPPREQYF.

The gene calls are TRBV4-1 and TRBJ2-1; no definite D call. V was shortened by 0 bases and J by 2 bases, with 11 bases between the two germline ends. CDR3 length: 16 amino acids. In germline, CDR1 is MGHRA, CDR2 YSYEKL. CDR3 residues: CASSQDGAVAYNEQFF. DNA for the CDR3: TGCGCCAGCAGCCAAGATGGAGCTGTAGCCTACAATGAGCAGTTCTTC.

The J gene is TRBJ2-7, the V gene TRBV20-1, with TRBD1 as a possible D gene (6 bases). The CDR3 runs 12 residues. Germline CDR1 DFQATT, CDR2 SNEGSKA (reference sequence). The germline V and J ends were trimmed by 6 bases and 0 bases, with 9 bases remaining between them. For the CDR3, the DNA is TGCAGTGCCTCGGACAGCTCCTACGAGCAGTACTTC. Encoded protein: CSASDSSYEQYF.

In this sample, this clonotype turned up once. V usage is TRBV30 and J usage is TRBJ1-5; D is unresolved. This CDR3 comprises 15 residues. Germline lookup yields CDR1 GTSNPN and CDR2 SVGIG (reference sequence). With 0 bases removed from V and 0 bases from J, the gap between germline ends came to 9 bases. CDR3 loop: CAWSVQGYSNQPQHF. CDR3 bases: TGTGCCTGGAGTGTACAAGGGTATAGCAATCAGCCCCAGCATTTT.

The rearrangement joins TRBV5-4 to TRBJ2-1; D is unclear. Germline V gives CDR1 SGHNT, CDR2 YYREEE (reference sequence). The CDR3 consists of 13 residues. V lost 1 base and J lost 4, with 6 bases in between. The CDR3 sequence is CASSLFEYNEQFF. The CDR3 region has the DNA TGTGCCAGCAGCTTGTTTGAATACAATGAGCAGTTCTTC.

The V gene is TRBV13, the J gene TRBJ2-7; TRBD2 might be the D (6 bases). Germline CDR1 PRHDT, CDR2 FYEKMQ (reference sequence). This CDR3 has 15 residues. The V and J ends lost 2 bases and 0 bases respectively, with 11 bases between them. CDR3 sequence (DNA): TGTGCCAGCAGCTTACGGGCGGACTACTCCTACGAGCAGTACTTC. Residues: CASSLRADYSYEQYF.

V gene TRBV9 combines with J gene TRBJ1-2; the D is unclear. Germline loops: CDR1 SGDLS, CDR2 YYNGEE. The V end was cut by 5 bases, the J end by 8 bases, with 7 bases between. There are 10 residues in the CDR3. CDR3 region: CASRREGYTF. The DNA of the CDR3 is TGTGCCAGCAGAAGGGAAGGCTACACCTTC.

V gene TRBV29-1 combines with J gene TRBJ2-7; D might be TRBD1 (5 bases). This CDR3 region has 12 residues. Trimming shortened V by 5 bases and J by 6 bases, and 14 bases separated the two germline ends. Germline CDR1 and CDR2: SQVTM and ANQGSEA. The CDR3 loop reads CSVPTDRGEQYF. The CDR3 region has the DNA TGCAGCGTTCCCACCGACAGAGGCGAGCAGTACTTC.

CDR3 sequence reads: CASSWGTGYEQYF. CDR3 coding DNA: TGCGCCAGCAGCTGGGGGACAGGCTACGAGCAGTACTTC. The chain uses TRBV5-1 and TRBJ2-7; 8 positions match TRBD1. CDR3 length: 13 residues. V shed 3 bases, J shed 3 bases, and the junction held 2 bases outside the gene matches. Germline V gene sequence: CDR1 SGHRS, CDR2 YFSETQ.

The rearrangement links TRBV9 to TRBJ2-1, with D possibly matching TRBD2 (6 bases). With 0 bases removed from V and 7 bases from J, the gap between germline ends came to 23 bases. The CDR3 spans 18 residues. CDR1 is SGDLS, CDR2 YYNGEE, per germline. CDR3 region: CASSVEVVAGWDVNEQFF. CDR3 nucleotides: TGTGCCAGCAGCGTAGAGGTGGTGGCGGGGTGGGATGTGAATGAGCAGTTCTTC. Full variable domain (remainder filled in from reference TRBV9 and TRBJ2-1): DSGVTQTPKHLITATGQRVTLRCSPRSGDLSVYWYQQSLDQGLQFLIQYYNGEERAKGNILERFSAQQFPDLHSELNLSSLELGDSALYFCASSVEVVAGWDVNEQFFGPGTRLTVL.

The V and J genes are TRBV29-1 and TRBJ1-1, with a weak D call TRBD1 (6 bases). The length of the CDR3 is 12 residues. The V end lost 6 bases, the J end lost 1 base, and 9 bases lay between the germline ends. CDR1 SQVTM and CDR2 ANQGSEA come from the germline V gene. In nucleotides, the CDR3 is TGCAGCGTGACAGGTCAGAACACTGAAGCTTTCTTT. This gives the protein CSVTGQNTEAFF.

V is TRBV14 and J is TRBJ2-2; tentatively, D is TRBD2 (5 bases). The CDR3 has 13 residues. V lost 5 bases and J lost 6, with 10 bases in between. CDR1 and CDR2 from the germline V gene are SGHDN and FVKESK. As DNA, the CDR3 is TGTGCCAGCAGCGGTAGCGCCGCCGGGGAGCTGTTTTTT. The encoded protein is CASSGSAAGELFF.

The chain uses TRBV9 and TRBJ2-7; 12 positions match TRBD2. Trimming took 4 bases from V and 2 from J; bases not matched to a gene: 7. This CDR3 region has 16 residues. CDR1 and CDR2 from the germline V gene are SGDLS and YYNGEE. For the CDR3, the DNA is TGTGCCAGCAGCACCTCGGGACTAGCGGGCGCCTACGAGCAGTACTTC. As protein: CASSTSGLAGAYEQYF.

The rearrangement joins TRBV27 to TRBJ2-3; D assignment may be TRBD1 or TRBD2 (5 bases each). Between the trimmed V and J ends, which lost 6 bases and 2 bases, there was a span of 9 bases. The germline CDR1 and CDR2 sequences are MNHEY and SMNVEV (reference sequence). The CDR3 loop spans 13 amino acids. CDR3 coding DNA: TGTGCCAGCAGCGGGGCCCCCACAGATACGCAGTATTTT. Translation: CASSGAPTDTQYF.

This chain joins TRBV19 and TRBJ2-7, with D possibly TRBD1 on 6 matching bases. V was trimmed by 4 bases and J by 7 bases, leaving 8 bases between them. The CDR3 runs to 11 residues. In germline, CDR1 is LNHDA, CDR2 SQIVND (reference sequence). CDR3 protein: CASSTDREQYF. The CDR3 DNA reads TGTGCCAGTAGTACAGACAGGGAGCAGTACTTC.

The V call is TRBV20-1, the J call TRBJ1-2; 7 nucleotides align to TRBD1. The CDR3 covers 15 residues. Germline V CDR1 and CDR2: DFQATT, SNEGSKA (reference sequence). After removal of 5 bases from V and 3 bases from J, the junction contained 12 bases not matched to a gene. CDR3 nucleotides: TGCAGTGCTTTAATCGACAGGGTGAGATACTATGGCTACACCTTC. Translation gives CSALIDRVRYYGYTF.

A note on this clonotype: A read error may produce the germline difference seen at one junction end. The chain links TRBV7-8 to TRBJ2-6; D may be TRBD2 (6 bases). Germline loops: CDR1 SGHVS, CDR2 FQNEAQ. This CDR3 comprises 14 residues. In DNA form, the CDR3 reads TGTGCCAGCAGCCAACTAGCTGGTGCCAACGTCCTGACTTTC. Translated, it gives CASSQLAGANVLTF.

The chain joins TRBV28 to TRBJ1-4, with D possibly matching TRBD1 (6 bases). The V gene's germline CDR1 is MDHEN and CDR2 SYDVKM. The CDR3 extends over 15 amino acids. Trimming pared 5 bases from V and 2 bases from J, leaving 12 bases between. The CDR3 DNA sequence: TGTGCCAGCAGTGCAGGGGACCGTACTAATGAAAAACTGTTTTTT. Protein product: CASSAGDRTNEKLFF.

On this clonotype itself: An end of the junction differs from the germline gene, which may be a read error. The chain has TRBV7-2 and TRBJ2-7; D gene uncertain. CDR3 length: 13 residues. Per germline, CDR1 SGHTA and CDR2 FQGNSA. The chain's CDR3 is CANSPWSAQEQYF. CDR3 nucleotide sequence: TGTGCCAACAGCCCCTGGTCGGCCCAGGAGCAGTACTTC.